This entry lists 20 T cell receptor beta chains sequenced from one sample in a study of T cell changes during pregnancy in multiple sclerosis. TCRdb's table, derived via immunoSEQ multiplex PCR, lists solely in-frame clones and lacks some. The sample consists of approximately 41,000 clones, nearly 90% of them appearing once. Sequences were derived from CD4+ T cells from peripheral blood mononuclear cells, sampled in the second trimester of pregnancy. These receptor sequences come from a female donor with multiple sclerosis, enrolled in a pregnancy study.

The DNA for the CDR3 is TGTGCCAGCAGCGCGGGACATAGCATCAATGAGCAGTTCTTC. This sequence encodes CASSAGHSINEQFF. This sequence joins TRBV9 and TRBJ2-1, with a weak D call TRBD1 (6 bases). CDR1 is SGDLS and CDR2 is YYNGEE in the germline V gene. With 3 bases removed from V and 6 bases from J, the gap between germline ends came to 13 bases. The CDR3 extends over 14 amino acids.

The CDR3 here is CASRRELNTEAFF. The CDR3 coding sequence is TGCGCCAGCAGAAGAGAACTAAACACTGAAGCTTTCTTT. V gene TRBV5-1 combines with J gene TRBJ1-1; no clear D. The CDR3 is 13 amino acids. V dropped 5 bases and J dropped 2 bases, with 10 bases sitting between them. Germline V lookup: CDR1 SGHRS, CDR2 YFSETQ. The full variable domain, with the rest looked up from reference TRBV5-1 and TRBJ1-1, is KAGVTQTPRYLIKTRGQQVTLSCSPISGHRSVSWYQQTPGQGLQFLFEYFSETQRNKGNFPGRFSGRQFSNSRSEMNVSTLELGDSALYLCASRRELNTEAFFGQGTRLTVV.

The chain uses TRBV2 and TRBJ2-5, with a possible D match to TRBD1 (5 bases). The CDR3 runs 14 residues. The ends were cut back, 3 bases at V and 2 bases at J, with 10 bases in the middle. Germline CDR1 SNHLY, CDR2 FYNNEI. The CDR3 DNA reads as TGTGCCAGCAGTGACAGGGATTTACAAGAGACCCAGTACTTC. Translating gives CASSDRDLQETQYF.

The rearrangement joins TRBV9 to TRBJ2-7, with 8 bases identical to TRBD2. Germline values: CDR1 SGDLS, CDR2 YYNGEE. The CDR3 loop spans 16 amino acids. Trimming at V came to 0 bases and at J to 0 bases, leaving 5 bases not matched to a gene. CDR3 in DNA: TGTGCCAGCAGCGTAGACAGCGGGAGTATCTCCTACGAGCAGTACTTC. Translation: CASSVDSGSISYEQYF.

The rearrangement joins TRBV14 to TRBJ2-5; a possible D gene is TRBD2 (7 bases). The V end was cut by 2 bases, the J end by 0 bases, with 10 bases between. CDR3 length: 15 amino acids. Germline CDR1 reads SGHDN; CDR2 reads FVKESK. The CDR3 sequence is CASSQQGRDQETQYF. CDR3 sequence (DNA): TGTGCCAGCAGCCAACAGGGGAGGGACCAAGAGACCCAGTACTTC.

The chain employs TRBV5-1 and TRBJ2-2; 11 bases are a match to TRBD2. CDR1 and CDR2 (germline): SGHRS, YFSETQ. The CDR3 covers 16 residues. Trimming at V came to 4 bases and at J to 10 bases, leaving 12 bases not matched to a gene. CDR3 region: CASSQLTSGTSEELFF. The DNA for the CDR3 is TGCGCCAGCAGCCAACTGACTAGCGGGACCAGTGAGGAGCTGTTTTTT.

V is TRBV7-2 and J is TRBJ2-7; 11 positions match TRBD2. Unmatched junction bases numbered 4, after V lost 3 bases and J lost 3 bases. This CDR3 contains 15 residues. Germline CDR1 is SGHTA and CDR2 is FQGNSA. The CDR3 nucleotides read TGTGCCAGCAGCTTTACTAGCGGGAGAGACTACGAGCAGTACTTC. Translating it yields CASSFTSGRDYEQYF.

The genes are TRBV7-2 and TRBJ1-4, with D possibly matching TRBD1 (6 bases). Between the trimmed V and J ends, which lost 2 bases and 3 bases, there was a span of 10 bases. This CDR3 is built from 15 residues. Looked up from germline, CDR1 is SGHTA and CDR2 is FQGNSA. As DNA, the CDR3 is TGTGCCAGCAGCTTACAGGGGAGCTCTAATGAAAAACTGTTTTTT. The encoded protein is CASSLQGSSNEKLFF. Full variable domain (outside the CDR3, taken from reference TRBV7-2 and TRBJ1-4): GAGVSQSPSNKVTEKGKDVELRCDPISGHTALYWYRQSLGQGLEFLIYFQGNSAPDKSGLPSDRFSAERTGGSVSTLTIQRTQQEDSAVYLCASSLQGSSNEKLFFGSGTQLSVL.

In this sample, this clone turned up once. The chain recombines TRBV18 with TRBJ2-2; 8 bases map to TRBD1. Germline V CDR1 and CDR2: KGHSH, LQKENI. The CDR3 has 17 residues. J lost 4 bases, V lost 0 bases, and 7 bases had no gene match. The CDR3 coding sequence is TGTGCCAGCTCACCACCGGGCAGGGGGCGGACCACCGGGGAGCTGTTTTTT. Translating gives CASSPPGRGRTTGELFF.

The chain is built from TRBV7-6 and TRBJ2-3, with D perhaps matching TRBD2 (6 bases). The germline V and J ends were trimmed by 1 base and 2 bases, with 10 bases remaining between them. Germline V lookup: CDR1 SGHVS, CDR2 FNYEAQ. CDR3 length: 15 residues. The CDR3 nucleotides are TGTGCCAGCAGCTTAGGGGGACTCCACACAGATACGCAGTATTTT. It specifies CASSLGGLHTDTQYF. Looking up the rest from reference TRBV7-6 and TRBJ2-3 gives the full variable domain: GAGVSQSPRYKVTKRGQDVALRCDPISGHVSLYWYRQALGQGPEFLTYFNYEAQQDKSGLPNDRFSAERPEGSISTLTIQRTEQRDSAMYRCASSLGGLHTDTQYFGPGTRLTVL.

This clone was detected only once. The chain is built from TRBV11-1 and TRBJ2-2; TRBD1 agrees at 8 bases. Germline V gene lookup returns CDR1 SGHAT and CDR2 FQDESV (reference sequence). V was clipped by 5 bases and J by 5 bases; unmatched bases: 4. The CDR3 contains 14 residues. CDR3: CASSPRQGTGELFF. In DNA, the CDR3 is TGTGCCAGCAGCCCCAGACAGGGGACCGGGGAGCTGTTTTTT.

The V call is TRBV6-6, the J call TRBJ2-4; maybe TRBD2 (6 bases). Germline CDR1 and CDR2: MNHNY and SVGAGI (reference sequence). The ends were cut back, 0 bases at V and 7 bases at J, with 16 bases in the middle. This CDR3 has 16 amino acids. This CDR3 reads CASSYSRVEGTNIQYF. CDR3 sequence (DNA): TGTGCCAGCAGTTACTCGAGGGTGGAGGGAACGAACATTCAGTACTTC.

This clone was found once. The genes are TRBV7-2 and TRBJ2-1; D is unresolved. The germline gives CDR1 SGHTA, CDR2 FQGNSA. The CDR3 runs to 14 residues. V was clipped by 2 bases and J by 8 bases, with 13 bases between them. CDR3 in amino acids: CASSLSPLVDEQFF. The CDR3 DNA sequence: TGTGCCAGCAGCTTAAGTCCACTTGTCGATGAGCAGTTCTTC.

The J gene is TRBJ2-7, the V gene TRBV30, with 11 bases matching TRBD2. V lost 7 bases to trimming and J lost 9 bases; unmatched junction nucleotides: 11. Germline CDR1 and CDR2: GTSNPN and SVGIG (reference sequence). This CDR3 region has 13 residues. The CDR3 is CAYILAGVGAQYF. CDR3 bases: TGTGCCTACATACTAGCGGGAGTAGGTGCGCAGTACTTC.

This chain connects TRBV5-1 to TRBJ1-2; D perhaps matches TRBD1 (6 bases). Germline-derived CDR1 and CDR2 are SGHRS and YFSETQ. The V end lost 6 bases, the J end lost 1 base, and 13 bases lay between the germline ends. The CDR3 is 14 residues long. CDR3 DNA: TGCGCCAGCACGACAGGAAACAATAACTATGGCTACACCTTC. This encodes CASTTGNNNYGYTF. The whole variable domain, remainder taken from reference TRBV5-1 and TRBJ1-2, is KAGVTQTPRYLIKTRGQQVTLSCSPISGHRSVSWYQQTPGQGLQFLFEYFSETQRNKGNFPGRFSGRQFSNSRSEMNVSTLELGDSALYLCASTTGNNNYGYTFGSGTRLTVV.

This chain links TRBV18 with TRBJ1-1; D ambiguous. V was clipped by 3 bases and J by 1 base, with 6 bases between them. The CDR3 is made up of 13 amino acids. Germline V lookup: CDR1 KGHSH, CDR2 LQKENI. Here the CDR3 reads CASSPSGNTEAFF. Here the CDR3 DNA reads TGTGCCAGCTCACCTTCGGGGAACACTGAAGCTTTCTTT.

The rearrangement links TRBV7-9 to TRBJ1-5; TRBD1 agrees at 8 bases. Trimming removed 5 bases from V and 3 bases from J; junction bases left unmatched: 6. The CDR3 has 15 amino acids. Germline V gene sequence: CDR1 SEHNR, CDR2 FQNEAQ (reference sequence). The CDR3 region is CASSDVGQANQPQHF. The DNA of the CDR3 is TGTGCCAGCAGCGATGTGGGACAGGCCAATCAGCCCCAGCATTTT.

This chain connects TRBV18 to TRBJ2-1, with 7 bases identical to TRBD2. V was pared by 2 bases and J by 4 bases, with 5 bases of the junction left unmatched. Germline CDR1 and CDR2: KGHSH and LQKENI. This CDR3 has 15 residues. The CDR3 loop reads CASSPGLAEYNEQFF. CDR3 bases: TGTGCCAGCTCACCAGGGCTAGCGGAGTACAATGAGCAGTTCTTC.

J is TRBJ2-6 and V is TRBV6-6; TRBD2 agrees at 7 bases. The germline CDR1 and CDR2 sequences are MNHNY and SVGAGI (reference sequence). There are 16 residues in the CDR3. V was pared by 7 bases and J by 0 bases, with 6 bases of the junction left unmatched. The CDR3 bases are TGTGCCAGCACCGCTAGCGGAAACTCTGGGGCCAACGTCCTGACTTTC. This sequence encodes CASTASGNSGANVLTF.

The rearrangement joins TRBV19 to TRBJ1-3; perhaps TRBD1 as D (6 bases). This CDR3 contains 15 residues. The germline V and J ends were trimmed by 3 bases and 2 bases, with 11 bases remaining between them. The V gene's germline CDR1 is LNHDA and CDR2 SQIVND (reference sequence). The CDR3 is CASSIPTGTGNTIYF. The CDR3 DNA reads as TGTGCCAGTAGTATCCCGACAGGAACTGGAAACACCATATATTTT.